This T cell receptor (beta chain) came from a study of shared clonotypes between healthy human individuals. The CDR3 contains 17 residues. With 5 bases clipped from V and 5 bases from J, the junction kept 11 bases outside the gene matches. Per the germline V gene, CDR1 is SEHNR and CDR2 is FQNEAQ (reference sequence). An assay was performed, and its level was deep. Sequenced by immunoSEQ multiplex PCR; TCRdb stores in-frame clones only, minus some. The table has around 2,000,000 clones, about 94% seen once; the top ten hold roughly 1%. Naive CD8 cells, CD45RO-negative and positively selected for CCR7, excluded terminally differentiated effector memory CD45RA+ cells.

The chain links TRBV7-9 to TRBJ2-3; 12 bases are shared with TRBD2. This clonotype originated in a young man in good health. Sequenced input: naive CD8+ T cells sorted from blood. The DNA of the CDR3 is TGTGCCAGCAGCCCCGCTGACCTAGCGGGGGGGCAAGATACGCAGTATTTT. This sequence encodes CASSPADLAGGQDTQYF.